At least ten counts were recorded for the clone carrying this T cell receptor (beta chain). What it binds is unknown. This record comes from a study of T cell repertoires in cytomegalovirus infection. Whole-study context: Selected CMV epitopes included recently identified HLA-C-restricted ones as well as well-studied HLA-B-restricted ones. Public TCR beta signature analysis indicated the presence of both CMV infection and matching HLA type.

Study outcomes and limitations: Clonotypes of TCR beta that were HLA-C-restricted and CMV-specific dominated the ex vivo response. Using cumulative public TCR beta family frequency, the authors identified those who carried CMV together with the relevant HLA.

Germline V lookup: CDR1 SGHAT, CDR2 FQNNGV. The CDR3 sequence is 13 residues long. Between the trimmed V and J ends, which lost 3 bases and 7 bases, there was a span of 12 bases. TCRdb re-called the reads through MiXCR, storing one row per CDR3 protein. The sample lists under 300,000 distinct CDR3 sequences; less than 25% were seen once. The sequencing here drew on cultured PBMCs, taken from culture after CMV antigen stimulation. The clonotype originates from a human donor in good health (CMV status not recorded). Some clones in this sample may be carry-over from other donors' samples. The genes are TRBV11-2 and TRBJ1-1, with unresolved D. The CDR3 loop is CASSFNSVVEAFF. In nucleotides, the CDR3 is TGTGCCAGCAGCTTCAACTCGGTGGTTGAAGCTTTCTTT.